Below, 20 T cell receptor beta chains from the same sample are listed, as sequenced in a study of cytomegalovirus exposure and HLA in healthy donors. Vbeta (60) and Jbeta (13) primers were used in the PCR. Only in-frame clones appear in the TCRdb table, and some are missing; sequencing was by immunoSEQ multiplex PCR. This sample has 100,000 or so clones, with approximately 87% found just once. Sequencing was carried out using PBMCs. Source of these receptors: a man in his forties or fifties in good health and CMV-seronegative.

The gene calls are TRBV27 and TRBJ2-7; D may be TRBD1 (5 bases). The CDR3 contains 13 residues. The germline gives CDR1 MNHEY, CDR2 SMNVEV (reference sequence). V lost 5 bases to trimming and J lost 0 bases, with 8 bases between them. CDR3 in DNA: TGTGCCAGCAGTACAGGTAGCTCCTACGAGCAGTACTTC. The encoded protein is CASSTGSSYEQYF.

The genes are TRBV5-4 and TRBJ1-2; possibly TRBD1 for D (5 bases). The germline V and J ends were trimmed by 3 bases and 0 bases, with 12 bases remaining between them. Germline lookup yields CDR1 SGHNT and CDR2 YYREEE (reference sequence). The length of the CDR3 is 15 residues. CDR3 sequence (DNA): TGTGCCAGCAGCTACGACAGTTACCCTAACTATGGCTACACCTTC. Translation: CASSYDSYPNYGYTF. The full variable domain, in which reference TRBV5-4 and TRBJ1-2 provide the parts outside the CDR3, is ETGVTQSPTHLIKTRGQQVTLRCSSQSGHNTVSWYQQALGQGPQFIFQYYREEENGRGNFPPRFSGLQFPNYSSELNVNALELDDSALYLCASSYDSYPNYGYTFGSGTRLTVV.

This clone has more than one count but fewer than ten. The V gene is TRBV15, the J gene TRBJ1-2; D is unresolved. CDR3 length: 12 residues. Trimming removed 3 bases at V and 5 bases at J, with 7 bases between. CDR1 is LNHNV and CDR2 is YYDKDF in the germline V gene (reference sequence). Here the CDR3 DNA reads TGTGCCACCAGCAGGGACTTATATGGCTACACCTTC. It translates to CATSRDLYGYTF.

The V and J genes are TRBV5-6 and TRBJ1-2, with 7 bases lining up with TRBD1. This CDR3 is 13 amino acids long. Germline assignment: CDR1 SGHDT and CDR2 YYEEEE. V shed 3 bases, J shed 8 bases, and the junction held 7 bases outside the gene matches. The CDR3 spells CASSYDRAGGYTF. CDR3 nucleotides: TGTGCCAGCAGCTATGACAGGGCTGGGGGCTACACCTTC.

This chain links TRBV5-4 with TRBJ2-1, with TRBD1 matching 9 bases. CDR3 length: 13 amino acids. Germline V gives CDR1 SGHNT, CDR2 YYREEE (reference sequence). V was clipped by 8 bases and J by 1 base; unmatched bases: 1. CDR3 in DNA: TGTGCCAGTGGACAGGGGTCCTACAATGAGCAGTTCTTC. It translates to CASGQGSYNEQFF.

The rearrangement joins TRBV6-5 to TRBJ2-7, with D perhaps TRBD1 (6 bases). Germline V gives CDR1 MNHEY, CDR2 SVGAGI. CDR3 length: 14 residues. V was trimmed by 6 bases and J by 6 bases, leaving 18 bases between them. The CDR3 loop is CASSRGQNSREQYF. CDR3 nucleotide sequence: TGTGCCAGCAGCCGGGGACAAAACTCTCGCGAGCAGTACTTC.

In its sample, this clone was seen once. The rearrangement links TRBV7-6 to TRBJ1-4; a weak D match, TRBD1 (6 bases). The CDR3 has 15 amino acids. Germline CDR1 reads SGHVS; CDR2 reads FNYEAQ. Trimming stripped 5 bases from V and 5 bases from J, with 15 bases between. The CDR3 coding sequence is TGTGCCAGCAGCCTAACGGGGGGGCGGAATGAAAAACTGTTTTTT. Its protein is CASSLTGGRNEKLFF.

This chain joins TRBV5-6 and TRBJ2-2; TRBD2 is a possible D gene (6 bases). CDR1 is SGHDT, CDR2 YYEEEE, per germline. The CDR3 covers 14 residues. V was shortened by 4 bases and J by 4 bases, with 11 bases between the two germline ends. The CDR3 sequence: CASSGRTGTGELFF. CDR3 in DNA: TGTGCCAGCAGCGGGAGGACGGGCACCGGGGAGCTGTTTTTT. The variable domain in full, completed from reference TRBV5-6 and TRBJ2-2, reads DAGVTQSPTHLIKTRGQQVTLRCSPKSGHDTVSWYQQALGQGPQFIFQYYEEEERQRGNFPDRFSGHQFPNYSSELNVNALLLGDSALYLCASSGRTGTGELFFGEGSRLTVL.

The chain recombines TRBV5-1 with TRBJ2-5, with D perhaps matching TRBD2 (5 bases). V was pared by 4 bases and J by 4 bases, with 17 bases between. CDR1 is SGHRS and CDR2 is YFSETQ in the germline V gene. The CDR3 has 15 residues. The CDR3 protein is CASSSAGGLRETQYF. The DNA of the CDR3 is TGCGCCAGCAGCAGCGCAGGCGGGCTAAGAGAGACCCAGTACTTC.

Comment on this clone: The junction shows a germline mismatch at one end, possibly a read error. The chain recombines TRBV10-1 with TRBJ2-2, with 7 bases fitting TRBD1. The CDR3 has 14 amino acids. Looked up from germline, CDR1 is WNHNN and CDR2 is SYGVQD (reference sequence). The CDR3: CTSRYRGRAGELFF. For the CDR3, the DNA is TGCACCAGCAGATACAGGGGCCGGGCCGGGGAGCTGTTTTTT.

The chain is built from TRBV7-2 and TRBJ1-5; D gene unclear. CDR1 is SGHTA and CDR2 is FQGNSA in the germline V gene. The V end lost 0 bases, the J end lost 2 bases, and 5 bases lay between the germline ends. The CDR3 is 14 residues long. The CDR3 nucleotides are TGTGCCAGCAGCTTAGCCAGTGGCAATCAGCCCCAGCATTTT. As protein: CASSLASGNQPQHF.

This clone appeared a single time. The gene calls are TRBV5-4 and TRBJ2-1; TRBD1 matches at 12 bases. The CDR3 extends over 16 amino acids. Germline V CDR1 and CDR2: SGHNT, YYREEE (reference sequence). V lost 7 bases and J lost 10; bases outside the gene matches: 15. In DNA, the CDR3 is TGTGCCAGCCGTGGGGACCGGGACAGGGGGCTTGGGGAGCAGTTCTTC. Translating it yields CASRGDRDRGLGEQFF. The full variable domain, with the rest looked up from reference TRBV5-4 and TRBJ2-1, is ETGVTQSPTHLIKTRGQQVTLRCSSQSGHNTVSWYQQALGQGPQFIFQYYREEENGRGNFPPRFSGLQFPNYSSELNVNALELDDSALYLCASRGDRDRGLGEQFFGPGTRLTVL.

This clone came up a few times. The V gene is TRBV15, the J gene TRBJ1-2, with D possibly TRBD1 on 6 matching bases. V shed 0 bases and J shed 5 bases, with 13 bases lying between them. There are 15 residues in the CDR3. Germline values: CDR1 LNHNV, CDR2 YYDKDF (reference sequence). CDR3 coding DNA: TGTGCCACCAGCAGAGATGGGGGCAGGAGTTATGGCTACACCTTC. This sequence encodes CATSRDGGRSYGYTF. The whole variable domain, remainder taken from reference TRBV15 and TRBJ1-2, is DAMVIQNPRYQVTQFGKPVTLSCSQTLNHNVMYWYQQKSSQAPKLLFHYYDKDFNNEADTPDNFQSRRPNTSFCFLDIRSPGLGDTAMYLCATSRDGGRSYGYTFGSGTRLTVV.

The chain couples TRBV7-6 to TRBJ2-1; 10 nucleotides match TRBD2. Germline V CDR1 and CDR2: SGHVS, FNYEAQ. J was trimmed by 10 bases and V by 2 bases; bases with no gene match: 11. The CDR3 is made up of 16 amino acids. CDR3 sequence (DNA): TGTGCCAGCAGCTTATCCGAAGCGGGGGGGCAGGAGGAGCAGTTCTTC. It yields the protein CASSLSEAGGQEEQFF. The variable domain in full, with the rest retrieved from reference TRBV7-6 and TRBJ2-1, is GAGVSQSPRYKVTKRGQDVALRCDPISGHVSLYWYRQALGQGPEFLTYFNYEAQQDKSGLPNDRFSAERPEGSISTLTIQRTEQRDSAMYRCASSLSEAGGQEEQFFGPGTRLTVL.

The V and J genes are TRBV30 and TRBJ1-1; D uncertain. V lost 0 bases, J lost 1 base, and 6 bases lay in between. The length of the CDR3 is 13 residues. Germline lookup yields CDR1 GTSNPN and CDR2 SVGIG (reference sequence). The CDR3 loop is CAWSVPGNTEAFF. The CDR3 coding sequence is TGTGCCTGGAGTGTACCAGGGAACACTGAAGCTTTCTTT. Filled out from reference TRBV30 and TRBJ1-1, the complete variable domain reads SQTIHQWPATLVQPVGSPLSLECTVEGTSNPNLYWYRQAAGRGLQLLFYSVGIGQISSEVPQNLSASRPQDRQFILSSKKLLLSDSGFYLCAWSVPGNTEAFFGQGTRLTVV.

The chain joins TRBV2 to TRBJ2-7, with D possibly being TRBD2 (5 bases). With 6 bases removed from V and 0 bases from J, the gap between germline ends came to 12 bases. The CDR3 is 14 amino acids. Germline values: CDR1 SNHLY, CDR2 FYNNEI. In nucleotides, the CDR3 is TGTGCCAGCAGGGTGACTACCTACTCCTACGAGCAGTACTTC. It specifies CASRVTTYSYEQYF.

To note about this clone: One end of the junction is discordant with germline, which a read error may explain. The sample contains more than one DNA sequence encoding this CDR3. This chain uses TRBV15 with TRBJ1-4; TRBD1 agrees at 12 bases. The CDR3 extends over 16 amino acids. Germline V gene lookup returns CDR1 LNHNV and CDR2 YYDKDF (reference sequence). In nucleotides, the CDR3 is TGTGCCACCAGCTCTACGGGGGACAGGGGGCGTGAAAAGCTGTTTTTT. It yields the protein CATSSTGDRGREKLFF.

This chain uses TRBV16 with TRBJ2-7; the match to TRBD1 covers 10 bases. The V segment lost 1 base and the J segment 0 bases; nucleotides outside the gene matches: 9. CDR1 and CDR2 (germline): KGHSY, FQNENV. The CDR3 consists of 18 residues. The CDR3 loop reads CASSQWQFGDRGSYEQYF. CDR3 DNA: TGTGCCAGCAGCCAATGGCAATTCGGGGACAGGGGCTCCTACGAGCAGTACTTC.

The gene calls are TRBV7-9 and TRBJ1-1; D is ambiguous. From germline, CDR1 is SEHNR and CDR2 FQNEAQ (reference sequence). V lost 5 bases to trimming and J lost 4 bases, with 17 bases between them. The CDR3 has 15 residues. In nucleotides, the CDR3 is TGTGCCAGCAGCCCCCGGGCGGGAGGTGGCACTGAAGCTTTCTTT. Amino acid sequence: CASSPRAGGGTEAFF.

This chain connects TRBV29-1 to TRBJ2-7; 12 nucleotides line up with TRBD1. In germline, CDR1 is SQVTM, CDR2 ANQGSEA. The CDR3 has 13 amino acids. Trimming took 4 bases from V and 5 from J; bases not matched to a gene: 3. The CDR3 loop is CSVGGTGGHEQYF. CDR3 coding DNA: TGCAGCGTTGGTGGGACAGGGGGCCACGAGCAGTACTTC.